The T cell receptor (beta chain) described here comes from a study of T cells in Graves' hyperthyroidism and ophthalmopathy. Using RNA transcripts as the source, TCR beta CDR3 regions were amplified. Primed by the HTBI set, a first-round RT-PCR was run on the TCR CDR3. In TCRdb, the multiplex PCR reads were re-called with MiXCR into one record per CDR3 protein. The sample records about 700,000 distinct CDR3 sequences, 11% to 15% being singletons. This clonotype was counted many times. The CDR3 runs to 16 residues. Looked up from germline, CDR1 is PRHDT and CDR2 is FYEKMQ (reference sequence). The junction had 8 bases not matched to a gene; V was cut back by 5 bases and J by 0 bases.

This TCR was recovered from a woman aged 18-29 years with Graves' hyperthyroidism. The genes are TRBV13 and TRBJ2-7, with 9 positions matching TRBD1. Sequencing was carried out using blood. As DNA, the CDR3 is TGTGCCAGCAGCCCCCGAGGGGACAGGGCCTCCTACGAGCAGTACTTC. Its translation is CASSPRGDRASYEQYF. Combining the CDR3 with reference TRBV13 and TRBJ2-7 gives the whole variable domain AAGVIQSPRHLIKEKRETATLKCYPIPRHDTVYWYQQGPGQDPQFLISFYEKMQSDKGSIPDRFSAQQFSDYHSELNMSSLELGDSALYFCASSPRGDRASYEQYFGPGTRLTVT.